The entry below describes one T cell receptor beta chain. Its specificity is not known. With 6 bases clipped from V and 3 bases from J, the junction kept 11 bases outside the gene matches. The CDR3 totals 16 residues. In germline, CDR1 is LNHDA, CDR2 SQIVND (reference sequence). These data originate in a study of radiotherapy plus CTLA-4 blockade in lung cancer. Study-wide background: There were objective responses in 15% to 20% of patients, and around 32% had disease control. General study points: After treatment with radiotherapy plus ipilimumab, TCR clones that came from the tumor expanded in blood.

Focal radiation was given together with CTLA-4 blockade (ipilimumab) to patients with chemo-refractory metastatic non-small-cell lung cancer. Profiling relied on immunoSEQ multiplex PCR, and the TCRdb table lists in-frame clones only, not all of them. The repertoire consists of approximately 85,000 clones, with about 86% occurring once and the leading ten covering about 2%. Sequenced material: peripheral blood, taken from a patient treated with radiotherapy plus ipilimumab. This chain connects TRBV19 to TRBJ1-1; TRBD1 aligns across 9 bases. This receptor was identified in a human donor with non-small cell lung cancer who had a partial response to radiotherapy plus ipilimumab. Here the CDR3 DNA reads TGTGCCAGTAGAACATTACCGGGACAGGGCGACACTGAAGCTTTCTTT. Amino acids: CASRTLPGQGDTEAFF.